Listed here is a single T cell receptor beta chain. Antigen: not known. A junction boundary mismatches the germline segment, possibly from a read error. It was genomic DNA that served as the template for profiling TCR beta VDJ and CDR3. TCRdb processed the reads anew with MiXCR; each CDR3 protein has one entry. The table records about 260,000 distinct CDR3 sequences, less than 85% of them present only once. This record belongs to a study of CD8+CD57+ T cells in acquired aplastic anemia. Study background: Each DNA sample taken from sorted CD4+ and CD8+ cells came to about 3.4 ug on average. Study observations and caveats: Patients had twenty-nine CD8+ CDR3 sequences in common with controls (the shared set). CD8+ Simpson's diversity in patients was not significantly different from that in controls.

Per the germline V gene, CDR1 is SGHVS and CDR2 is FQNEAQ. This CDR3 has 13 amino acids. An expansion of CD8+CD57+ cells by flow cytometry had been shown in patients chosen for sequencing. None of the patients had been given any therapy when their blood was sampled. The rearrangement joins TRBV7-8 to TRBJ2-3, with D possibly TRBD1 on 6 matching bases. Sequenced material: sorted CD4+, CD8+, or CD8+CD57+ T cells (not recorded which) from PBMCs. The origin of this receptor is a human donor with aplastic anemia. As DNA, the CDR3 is TGTGCCAGCGGGGTAGGGGGAACAGCTACGCCGCATTTT. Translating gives CASGVGGTATPHF.